The following is a T cell receptor (beta chain) sequence with its context. The target of this receptor is not known. No much larger clonotype is one base removed from it; base qualities were not supplied. CDR1 and CDR2 (SGHTA, FQGNSA) derive from the germline V gene. Reading from cysteine to phenylalanine, the CDR3 counts 13 amino acids. This entry keeps only the CDR3 DNA: 39 bases, framed from base 1. V is clipped by 0 bases and J by 4 bases, and the sequence between their germline boundaries is 7 bases long. Explained via the paper, the time point label denotes: peripheral blood 6 weeks after treatment start. The cohort included roughly 29 patients with locally advanced or metastatic urothelial carcinoma who were treated at Memorial Sloan Kettering on a trial protocol. Peripheral blood mononuclear cells were collected from each patient pretreatment and during treatment, giving between 1 and 8 total time points per patient. The Qiagen DNeasy Blood extraction kit was used to purify genomic DNA from total PBMCs and from tumor samples. PBMCs were collected pretreatment and during treatment, and were isolated and stored as previously described.

Synthetic TCR analog templates were spiked into each PCR so that absolute template abundance could be estimated from read counts. The immunoSEQ assay used bias-controlled V and J gene primers to amplify TCRbeta CDR3 regions from genomic DNA. Sequencing of rearranged TCRbeta segments was done at approximately 20X coverage. The paper's data handling went like this. Clustering was used to correct sequencing errors, and CDR3s were annotated against IMGT to assign V, D and J genes. Downstream analyses used only productive TCRbeta rearrangements and left out out-of-frame or stop-codon sequences. To compute clonality, Shannon entropy was normalized by the log of the number of unique productive sequences and then subtracted from one. Fisher's exact test with Benjamini-Hochberg correction, at a threshold of adjusted p below 0.01, was used to find clones that differed between time points or between blood and tumor. In TCRdb, the immuneACCESS table is reduced to in-frame sequences with V and J assigned. These tables do not hold every clone; where another copy was compared, an unresolved V gene accounts for under half, and the others remain unexplained. V and J calls plus clone size are reproduced from that table; the DNA served to infer D and trimming. This sample has nearly 50,000 clones in its table, and around 85% of those were observed once. The biggest ten clones account for 1.5% to 2% of the sample.

This entry is derived from a study of PD-L1 blockade in urothelial cancer (dated by TCRdb to 2015 to 2018). With regard to the full study: Every patient began therapy around 2014 and was given atezolizumab 1,200 mg intravenously every 3 weeks. About 85% of the roughly 30 patients were males with bladder-origin urothelial cancer, and 18 of 29 reported a prior smoking history. An ECOG performance status of 0 or 1 was recorded for the patients, and 0 to 3 prior chemotherapy regimens had been received by the patients. Blood samples were analyzed 3 weeks after the start of treatment (second dose) and 6 weeks after the start of treatment. Blood samples gave a median of 141,255 T cells and 80,000 or so unique TCRs, with a median clonality of approximately 0.08. The study, an exploratory multi-omic analysis, examined somatic, immune and clinical correlates of response to PD-L1 blockade with atezolizumab in urothelial cancer. Pretreatment tumor samples, along with matched peripheral blood collected serially before and after atezolizumab treatment, underwent TCR sequencing. Durable clinical benefit was defined as a progression-free survival longer than 6 months, and TCR features were additionally tested against progression-free survival and overall survival. In the same patients who had TCR sequencing, pretreatment tumors also underwent whole exome sequencing and RNA sequencing. Several patients achieved durable clinical benefit and approximately 20 did not. Around 30 patients had pretreatment blood TCR-seq, about 25 had at least one posttreatment blood collection, and about 25 had tumor TCR-seq.

Study-level results and caveats: Small sample size (n ≈ 28) and many exploratory analyses mean the results are intended to be hypothesis-generating. A pretreatment peripheral blood TCR clonality below the median was linked to improved progression-free and overall survival. At 3 weeks after the start of treatment, tumor-associated TCR clones in peripheral blood had expanded more in patients with durable benefit (n of about 21, p = 0.022).

The sequences come from PBMCs, collected around atezolizumab (anti-PD-L1) treatment. The origin of this receptor is a man aged 50-60 years with urothelial cancer. The chain is encoded by TRBV7-2 joined to TRBJ2-7; the D gene cannot be named for sure. The bases read TGTGCCAGCAGCTTAGCGAGAGATTACGAGCAGTACTTC. The resulting protein is CASSLARDYEQYF.